The entry that follows covers one T cell receptor beta chain sequence. This specimen comes from a study of blood T cell repertoires in COVID-19. Study information: Sources were T cells, B-cell-depleted T cells, or PBMCs; the material itself was cDNA or gDNA.

Seattle cases were enrolled at active infection and followed longitudinally. Original processing notes: Estimated nucleated cell counts came from reference gene primer amplification. Method: immunoSEQ multiplex PCR; TCRdb's copy keeps in-frame clones and lacks some. D and trimming were read from the DNA, whereas the V and J calls and clone size are those reported in that table. The table lists a few hundred thousand clones, 85% to 90% of them singletons. The sequence derives from a woman aged 25 to 39 with COVID-19, enrolled during active disease. The specimen was peripheral blood.

CDR3 DNA: TGTGCCAGCAGCGATAGTGGGAGAGGGAACACCGGGGAGCTGTTTTTT. It encodes CASSDSGRGNTGELFF. The chain has TRBV7-9 and TRBJ2-2; a weak D match, TRBD2 (5 bases). Germline-derived CDR1 and CDR2 are SEHNR and FQNEAQ (reference sequence). The CDR3 loop spans 16 amino acids. Trimming left V 5 bases short and J 1 base short, with 14 bases between.